This T cell receptor beta chain was sequenced during a study of T cell responses to AZD1222 COVID-19 vaccine. CDR1 is SGHTA and CDR2 is FQGNSA in the germline V gene. The CDR3 totals 14 residues. V gave up 1 base and J gave up 4 bases; unmatched junction bases: 1. Details on this clone: The antigen remains unidentified.

The method was immunoSEQ multiplex PCR; TCRdb's version includes in-frame clones alone and lacks a portion of them. Counted here are more than 75,000 clones, more than 70% occurring once; the ten biggest clones make up about 7%. Samples with a second dose at about 4 or about 12 weeks were pooled together. Study-level results: Spike-specific TCR breadth and depth grew following two AZD1222 doses. The peak T cell response came first, and repertoires were sampled only after it. The donors showed a predominance of white British ancestry and of females, with possible underestimation of clonal diversity.

The material was peripheral blood, obtained 28 days after the second AZD1222 dose. The rearrangement joins TRBV7-2 to TRBJ1-2; 9 bases match TRBD1. This receptor was identified in an adult who received the AZD1222 COVID-19 vaccine. The CDR3 DNA follows: TGTGCCAGCAGCTTAGTGACAGGGGGCTATGGCTACACCTTC. It encodes CASSLVTGGYGYTF.